Below are 12 T cell receptor beta chains sequenced from a single sample in a study of OX40 agonist ivuxolimab in advanced cancers. Sequencing was performed with immunoSEQ multiplex PCR; in TCRdb, only in-frame clones are kept and a portion is missing. The table shows approximately 130,000 clones, with 90% occurring only once. The material was CD4+ or CD8+ T cells sorted from blood, obtained in a trial of the OX40 agonist ivuxolimab. The receptors come from an adult with an advanced solid tumor such as melanoma, head and neck, liver or kidney cancer.

The chain uses TRBV5-1 and TRBJ2-5; 7 positions agree with TRBD2. The CDR3 loop spans 14 amino acids. Germline CDR1 and CDR2: SGHRS and YFSETQ. V dropped 2 bases and J dropped 3; count of bases not matched to a gene: 4. This chain's CDR3 is CASSFGLDKETQYF. In DNA, the CDR3 is TGCGCCAGCAGCTTCGGACTAGACAAAGAGACCCAGTACTTC.

The chain couples TRBV28 to TRBJ1-1; D gene unclear. The CDR3 is made up of 13 amino acids. V was pared by 7 bases and J by 1 base, with 10 bases between. Germline V lookup: CDR1 MDHEN, CDR2 SYDVKM. This CDR3 is CASNLPENTEAFF. Here the CDR3 DNA reads TGTGCCAGCAATCTCCCGGAGAACACTGAAGCTTTCTTT.

This sequence joins TRBV7-2 and TRBJ2-1; D possibly corresponds to TRBD1 (6 bases). Deletions cut 6 bases from V and 9 bases from J, with 27 bases between. This CDR3 has 17 residues. Germline values: CDR1 SGHTA, CDR2 FQGNSA. CDR3 coding DNA: TGTGCCAGCAGTTTTAGGATCCGCCTGCAGGGGCAGGCTGAGCAGTTCTTC. Translated, it gives CASSFRIRLQGQAEQFF.

V gene TRBV19 combines with J gene TRBJ1-2; a possible D gene is TRBD1 (5 bases). Germline CDR1 reads LNHDA; CDR2 reads SQIVND (reference sequence). V was cut by 4 bases and J by 0 bases, with 12 bases left in between. The CDR3 sequence is 15 residues long. The CDR3 DNA follows: TGTGCCAGTAGTACCTTCTCGACAGCTAACTATGGCTACACCTTC. It translates to CASSTFSTANYGYTF.

This chain links TRBV19 with TRBJ1-5, with TRBD1 as a possible D gene (5 bases). CDR1 LNHDA and CDR2 SQIVND come from the germline V gene (reference sequence). V lost 4 bases, J lost 7 bases, and 8 bases lay in between. This CDR3 has 12 residues. The chain's CDR3 is CASSTEGQPQHF. Written as DNA, the CDR3 is TGTGCCAGTAGTACGGAGGGGCAGCCCCAGCATTTT.

V gene TRBV6-1 combines with J gene TRBJ2-1; the D call may be TRBD1 or TRBD2 (5 bases each). The V end lost 2 bases, the J end lost 4 bases, and 18 bases lay between the germline ends. CDR1 MNHNS and CDR2 SASEGT come from the germline V gene. The CDR3 spans 17 residues. The CDR3 sequence: CASSEMTGAGVYNEQFF. The CDR3 region has the DNA TGTGCCAGCAGTGAAATGACTGGGGCGGGCGTTTACAATGAGCAGTTCTTC.

The rearrangement joins TRBV5-4 to TRBJ2-7, with 7 nucleotides matching TRBD2. The CDR3 covers 14 residues. Losses at the gene ends were 4 bases for V and 8 bases for J; bases not matched to a gene: 12. Germline assignment: CDR1 SGHNT and CDR2 YYREEE (reference sequence). DNA for the CDR3: TGTGCCAGCAGCCCGGGCCGGCGGGAGTCGAAGCAGTACTTC. It specifies CASSPGRRESKQYF.

The rearrangement joins TRBV9 to TRBJ2-7; tentatively, D is TRBD2 (6 bases). The V gene's germline CDR1 is SGDLS and CDR2 YYNGEE. The CDR3 is 15 amino acids. The V and J ends lost 0 bases and 0 bases respectively, with 10 bases between them. The CDR3 coding sequence is TGTGCCAGCAGCGTAGGGTCAGCGGGCTCCTACGAGCAGTACTTC. It yields the protein CASSVGSAGSYEQYF.

This chain links TRBV7-3 with TRBJ2-1, with D possibly called TRBD1 or TRBD2 (6 bases each). The CDR3 covers 15 residues. The ends were cut back, 2 bases at V and 6 bases at J, with 14 bases in the middle. Germline V CDR1 and CDR2: SGHTA, FQGTGA. The CDR3 DNA reads TGTGCCAGCAGCTTATTAGGGGGGACTTCCAATGAGCAGTTCTTC. As protein: CASSLLGGTSNEQFF.

V gene TRBV5-1 combines with J gene TRBJ1-5, with a possible D match to TRBD1 (5 bases). Trimming took 5 bases from V and 0 from J, leaving 12 bases between them. Germline V gives CDR1 SGHRS, CDR2 YFSETQ. This CDR3 has 15 amino acids. CDR3 amino acids: CASREWGDSNQPQHF. CDR3 sequence (DNA): TGCGCCAGCAGGGAATGGGGGGATAGCAATCAGCCCCAGCATTTT.

The chain is built from TRBV28 and TRBJ1-2; possibly TRBD1 for D (5 bases). Germline CDR1 reads MDHEN; CDR2 reads SYDVKM. V was clipped by 5 bases and J by 5 bases, with 18 bases between them. CDR3 size: 15 residues. CDR3 DNA: TGTGCCAGCAGTGAGAATCGGGACTGGGGGTATGGCTACACCTTC. This translates into CASSENRDWGYGYTF.

The count of this clone is one. The V call is TRBV5-4, the J call TRBJ2-5, with TRBD2 as a possible D gene (6 bases). The CDR3 spans 13 residues. Trimming removed 0 bases at V and 9 bases at J, with 12 bases between. Germline lookup yields CDR1 SGHNT and CDR2 YYREEE (reference sequence). The CDR3 region has the DNA TGTGCCAGCAGCTTGGCGGGGGTGGGGTCCCAGTACTTC. It codes for CASSLAGVGSQYF.